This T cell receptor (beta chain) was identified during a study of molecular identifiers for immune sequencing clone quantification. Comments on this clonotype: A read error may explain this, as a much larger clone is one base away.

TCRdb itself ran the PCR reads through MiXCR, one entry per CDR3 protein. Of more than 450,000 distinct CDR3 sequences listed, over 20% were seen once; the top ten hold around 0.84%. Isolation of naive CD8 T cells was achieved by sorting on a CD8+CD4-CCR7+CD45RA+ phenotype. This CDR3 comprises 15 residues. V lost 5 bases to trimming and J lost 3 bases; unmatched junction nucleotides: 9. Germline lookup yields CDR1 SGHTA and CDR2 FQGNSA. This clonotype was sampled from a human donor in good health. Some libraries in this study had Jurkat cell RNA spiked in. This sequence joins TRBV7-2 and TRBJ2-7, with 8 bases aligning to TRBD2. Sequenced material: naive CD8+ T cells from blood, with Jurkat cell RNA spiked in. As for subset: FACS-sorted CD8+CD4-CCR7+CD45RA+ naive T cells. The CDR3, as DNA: TGTGCCAGCAGCCACCCTAGCGGGCGTGTCTACGAGCAGTACTTC. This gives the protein CASSHPSGRVYEQYF.